A selection of T cell receptor beta chains follows, all from one sample in a study of cytomegalovirus exposure and HLA in healthy donors. Assay: immunoSEQ multiplex PCR; the TCRdb copy retains only in-frame clones and omits some. The sample has about 140,000 clones; approximately 84% are singletons. Source material: PBMCs. These receptor sequences come from a man aged 25 to 40 in good health and CMV-seropositive. The CDR3 runs from the conserved cysteine through the conserved F or W. D genes are given only for firm matches. Clone sizes are given selectively: once, few, many, or a class where the clone is expanded.

j_call	clone_size	d_call	v_call	cdr3_aa	cdr3_nt
TRBJ1-3	few	.	TRBV7-2	CASSYGGGKGNTIYF	TGTGCCAGCAGCTATGGGGGGGGGAAGGGGAACACCATATATTTT
TRBJ2-6	.	.	TRBV28	CASTPHSGANVLTF	TGTGCCAGCACCCCCCACTCTGGGGCCAACGTCCTGACTTTC
TRBJ1-5	once	.	TRBV30	CAWSSAFSNQPQHF	TGTGCCTGGAGTAGCGCCTTTAGCAATCAGCCCCAGCATTTT
TRBJ2-7	few	.	TRBV7-9	CASSLASSSYEQYF	TGTGCCAGCAGCTTAGCGTCGAGCTCCTACGAGCAGTACTTC
TRBJ2-1	.	TRBD2	TRBV5-5	CASSIPLAGGPNEQFF	TGTGCCAGCAGCATCCCACTAGCGGGAGGGCCCAATGAGCAGTTCTTC
TRBJ2-2	.	.	TRBV6-6	CASSAGRTGELFF	TGTGCCAGCAGCGCGGGACGAACCGGGGAGCTGTTTTTT
TRBJ1-2	.	.	TRBV29-1	CSVEQGNPGNYGYTF	TGCAGCGTTGAACAGGGTAACCCAGGTAACTATGGCTACACCTTC
TRBJ1-4	.	TRBD1	TRBV11-2	CASSLGTGGNEKLFF	TGTGCCAGCAGCTTAGGAACAGGGGGTAATGAAAAACTGTTTTTT
TRBJ1-1	.	.	TRBV28	CASREANTEAFF	TGTGCCAGCAGGGAGGCGAACACTGAAGCTTTCTTT
TRBJ2-7	.	.	TRBV7-2	CASSLTGITYEQYF	TGTGCCAGCAGCTTAACGGGGATTACCTACGAGCAGTACTTC
TRBJ1-5	.	TRBD1	TRBV7-2	CASSGQGDQPQHF	TGTGCCAGCAGCGGACAGGGAGATCAGCCCCAGCATTTT
TRBJ1-1	few	TRBD1	TRBV5-1	CASRAGTGNTEAFF	TGCGCCAGCAGGGCCGGGACAGGGAACACTGAAGCTTTCTTT
TRBJ2-2	.	TRBD2	TRBV6-6	CASSQAGEIAGELFF	TGTGCCAGCAGCCAGGCGGGGGAGATCGCCGGGGAGCTGTTTTTT
TRBJ1-3	.	.	TRBV18	CASSPRSGNTIYF	TGTGCCAGCTCACCCCGGTCCGGGAACACCATATATTTT
TRBJ2-1	once	.	TRBV11-3	CASSLDHRNAYNEQFF	TGTGCCAGCAGCTTAGATCACAGGAATGCCTACAATGAGCAGTTCTTC
TRBJ2-7	.	.	TRBV28	CASSFQTYEQYF	TGTGCCAGCAGTTTTCAGACCTACGAGCAGTACTTC